The following is a T cell receptor (beta chain) sequence with its context. The antigen is not known. The entry originates in a study of shared clonotypes between healthy human individuals. Points from the study as a whole: Non-shared clonotypes showed lower generation probabilities than clonotypes common to all four donors.

Produced via immunoSEQ multiplex PCR; TCRdb's table is partial and in-frame only. The data show approximately 2.1 million clones, approximately 93% seen once. CDR1 and CDR2 from the germline V gene are SGHRS and YFSETQ. The CDR3 is made up of 13 amino acids. Trimming shortened V by 5 bases and J by 0 bases, and 6 bases separated the two germline ends. Sequences were obtained from naive CD4+ T cells from PBMCs. Stated subset: CD45RA+ positively selected. This TCR derives from a man younger than 35 in good health. Some clones in this sample may be carry-over from other donors' samples. The rearrangement links TRBV5-1 to TRBJ1-3; no firm D call. CDR3 loop: CASRQSSGNTIYF. CDR3 DNA sequence: TGCGCCAGCAGACAGAGCTCTGGAAACACCATATATTTT.